In its sample, the clone carrying this T cell receptor beta chain was seen a few times. Assay used: immunoSEQ multiplex PCR; TCRdb lists only in-frame clones, some missing. Of 90,000 to 110,000 clones in the sample, approximately 90% were seen once. Between the trimmed V and J ends, which lost 2 bases and 7 bases, there was a span of 12 bases. This CDR3 is 14 amino acids long. The germline V gene has CDR1 MNHEY and CDR2 SVGEGT. This sample is drawn from a study of control samples from healthy donors and cancer patients. The sample consisted of blood. The chain is built from TRBV6-2 or TRBV6-3 and TRBJ1-5; D not resolved. The sequence came from a human donor in good health. The donor label of this sample is uncertain. CDR3 in DNA: TGTGCCAGCAGTTACGGGCAGATCACACAGCCCCAGCATTTT. Amino acids: CASSYGQITQPQHF.